This note documents a single T cell receptor beta chain sequence. Antigen unknown. These data originate in a study of CD8+ T cells in alopecia areata. On the study more broadly: Tofacitinib administration to treated patients was oral, at 5 to 10 mg twice daily.

Treatment described: oral pan-JAK inhibitor, 5-10 mg twice daily. Lesional scalp tissue (obtained by punch biopsy) and peripheral blood were collected from alopecia areata patients. The sequencing template was cDNA reverse transcribed from extracted RNA. Only in-frame clones appear in the TCRdb table, and some are missing; sequencing was by immunoSEQ multiplex PCR. The data contain around 120,000 clones, approximately 60% of them singletons. V lost 3 bases, J lost 0 bases, and 9 bases lay in between. Germline CDR1 GTSNPN, CDR2 SVGIG (reference sequence). The CDR3 loop spans 14 amino acids. Notes on the study in general: It was lesional scalp, especially alopecia totalis/universalis, that showed higher clonality than normal scalp. Throughout tofacitinib, many expanded lesional clones continued to persist in scalp and blood.

The sequence derives from a human donor with alopecia areata. The material was CD4+ T cells sorted from blood, obtained at week 4, from a patient treated with tofacitinib. This chain joins TRBV30 and TRBJ1-5; no reliable D call. For the CDR3, the DNA is TGTGCCTGGAGCGCCGGACGTAGCAATCAGCCCCAGCATTTT. This translates into CAWSAGRSNQPQHF.